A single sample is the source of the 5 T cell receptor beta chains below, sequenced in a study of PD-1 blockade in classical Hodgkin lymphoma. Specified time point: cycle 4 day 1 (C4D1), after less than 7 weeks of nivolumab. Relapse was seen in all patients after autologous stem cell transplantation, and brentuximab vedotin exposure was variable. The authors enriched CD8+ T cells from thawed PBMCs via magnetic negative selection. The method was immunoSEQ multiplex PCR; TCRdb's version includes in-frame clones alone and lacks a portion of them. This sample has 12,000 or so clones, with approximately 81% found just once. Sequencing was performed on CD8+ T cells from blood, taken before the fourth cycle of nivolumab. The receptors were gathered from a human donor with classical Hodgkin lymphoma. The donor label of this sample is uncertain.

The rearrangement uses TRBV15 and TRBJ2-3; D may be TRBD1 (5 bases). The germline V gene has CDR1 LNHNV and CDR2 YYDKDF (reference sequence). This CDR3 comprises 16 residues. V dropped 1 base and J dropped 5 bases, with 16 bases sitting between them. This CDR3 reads CATSRAGRVSRDTQYF. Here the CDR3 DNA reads TGTGCCACCAGCAGAGCCGGCAGGGTCAGTAGAGATACGCAGTATTTT.

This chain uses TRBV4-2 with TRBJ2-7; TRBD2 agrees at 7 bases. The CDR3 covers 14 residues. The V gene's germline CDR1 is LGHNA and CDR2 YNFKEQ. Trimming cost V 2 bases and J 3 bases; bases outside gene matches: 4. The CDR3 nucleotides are TGTGCCAGCAGCCAAAGTGCTAGCGGCTACGAGCAGTACTTC. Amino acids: CASSQSASGYEQYF.

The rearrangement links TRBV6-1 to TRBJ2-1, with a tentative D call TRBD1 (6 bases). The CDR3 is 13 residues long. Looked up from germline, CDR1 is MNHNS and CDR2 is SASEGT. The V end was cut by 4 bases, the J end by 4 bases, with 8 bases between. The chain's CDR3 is CASSVGQYNEQFF. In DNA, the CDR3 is TGTGCCAGCAGTGTAGGACAGTACAATGAGCAGTTCTTC.

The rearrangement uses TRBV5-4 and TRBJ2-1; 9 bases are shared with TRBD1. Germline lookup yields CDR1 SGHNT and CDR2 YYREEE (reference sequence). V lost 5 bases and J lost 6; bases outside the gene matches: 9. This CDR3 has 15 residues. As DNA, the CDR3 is TGTGCCAGCAGAGCCGGGACAGGGAATGGCAATGAGCAGTTCTTC. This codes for CASRAGTGNGNEQFF.

The CDR3 DNA sequence: TGTGCCAGCAGTCCCCTATCAAACATCAATGAGCAGTTCTTC. Protein sequence: CASSPLSNINEQFF. The V and J genes are TRBV6-5 and TRBJ2-1; D call uncertain. CDR3 length: 14 residues. The V end was cut by 5 bases, the J end by 6 bases, with 14 bases between. The germline gives CDR1 MNHEY, CDR2 SVGAGI.